Reported below is one T cell receptor (beta chain). Its target is not known. These data are taken from a study of healthy donors' naive CD4 and CD8 T cells. CD4+CD8-CD45RO-CD45RA+ cells were naive CD4+; CD8+CD4-CD45RA+CD27bright cells were naive CD8+. Starting from around 500 ng of total RNA, TCR libraries were made with linear amplification. TCRdb independently ran MiXCR on the reads; one entry per CDR3 protein. The sample lists 200,000 or so distinct CDR3 sequences, 65% to 80% seen once, with roughly 2.3% in the top ten. Study-wide points: Roughly 13% of CD4/CD8 propensity variance appeared explained by V, J and CDR3 charge. Positive CDR3 charge linked to CD4+ cells, negative to CD8+ cells.

V shed 6 bases, J shed 6 bases, and the junction held 6 bases outside the gene matches. CDR3 length: 13 residues. Looked up from germline, CDR1 is MNHEY and CDR2 is SVGAGI. The source is a pool of human donors in good health; the sample pools cells from several healthy donors. The material sequenced was naive CD4+ and CD8+ T cells sorted from blood, pooled from several donors. The chain uses TRBV6-5 and TRBJ1-1, with TRBD1 matching 8 bases. DNA of the CDR3: TGTGCCAGCAGCCAGGACAGGGCCCCTGAAGCTTTCTTT. Translating gives CASSQDRAPEAFF.